The 18 T cell receptor beta chains in this list originate from one sample, sequenced in a study of T cells in localized non-small cell lung cancer. Clones were sequenced by immunoSEQ multiplex PCR, and TCRdb holds only the in-frame ones, with some missing. The top ten clones hold 15% to 20% of a sample with roughly 76,000 clones, around three quarters of them seen once. The input for sequencing was PBMCs, taken before any cancer treatment. The receptors come from a man aged 35 to 70 with stage II squamous cell lung carcinoma.

This clone appeared a few times. The V gene is TRBV29-1, the J gene TRBJ1-1; unclear D gene. The V end lost 7 bases, the J end lost 1 base, and 16 bases lay between the germline ends. Germline CDR1 is SQVTM and CDR2 is ANQGSEA. The CDR3 totals 14 residues. This CDR3 reads CSARRHTENTEAFF. The DNA for the CDR3 is TGCAGCGCCCGTCGCCATACAGAGAACACTGAAGCTTTCTTT.

The V gene is TRBV30, the J gene TRBJ2-3, with D possibly being TRBD2 (6 bases). This CDR3 comprises 16 residues. The germline V gene has CDR1 GTSNPN and CDR2 SVGIG (reference sequence). V lost 2 bases, J lost 5 bases, and 20 bases lay in between. The CDR3 DNA follows: TGTGCCTGGAGTAGCCAACACAGGAACGGGGGAGATACGCAGTATTTT. This gives the protein CAWSSQHRNGGDTQYF.

The J gene is TRBJ1-3, the V gene TRBV4-3; no clear D. Germline CDR1 and CDR2: LGHNA and YSLEER. V was trimmed by 5 bases and J by 0 bases, leaving 11 bases between them. The CDR3 consists of 15 residues. For the CDR3, the DNA is TGCGCCAGCAGCTCCGGGTCCAGCTCTGGAAACACCATATATTTT. Its translation is CASSSGSSSGNTIYF.

The rearrangement links TRBV28 to TRBJ1-3; 7 bases match TRBD1. The CDR3 has 16 amino acids. Germline CDR1 MDHEN, CDR2 SYDVKM. Trimming cost V 6 bases and J 7 bases; bases outside gene matches: 15. CDR3 bases: TGTGCCAGCAGGTTACCTACAGGGGATCTTGGTAACACCATATATTTT. It is translated as CASRLPTGDLGNTIYF.

The chain is built from TRBV5-1 and TRBJ2-1, with 10 bases identical to TRBD2. The V gene end was trimmed by 0 bases and the J gene end by 7 bases; junction bases not matched to a gene: 4. Germline lookup yields CDR1 SGHRS and CDR2 YFSETQ. The CDR3 is made up of 15 amino acids. The CDR3 is CASSLASGSRNEQFF. The CDR3 DNA sequence: TGCGCCAGCAGCTTGGCTAGCGGGAGTCGTAATGAGCAGTTCTTC.

The chain links TRBV7-9 to TRBJ2-5; 7 bases agree with TRBD1. J gave up 5 bases and V 1 base, and 7 bases lay outside the gene matches. Germline CDR1 is SEHNR and CDR2 is FQNEAQ (reference sequence). The CDR3 runs 15 residues. CDR3 sequence reads: CASSLGSGQWETQYF. CDR3 DNA sequence: TGTGCCAGCAGCTTAGGGTCGGGACAGTGGGAGACCCAGTACTTC.

V gene TRBV23-1 combines with J gene TRBJ2-4; D is perhaps TRBD1 (5 bases). TRBV23-1 is identified as an open reading frame with a role that is uncertain. The CDR3 length is 16 residues. Trimming removed 7 bases at V and 0 bases at J, with 16 bases between. The CDR3 protein is CASMHQGLIAKNIQYF. DNA for the CDR3: TGCGCCAGCATGCACCAGGGTTTAATAGCCAAAAACATTCAGTACTTC.

The V and J genes are TRBV9 and TRBJ2-1; 8 positions match TRBD2. From germline, CDR1 is SGDLS and CDR2 YYNGEE. The CDR3 is 16 residues long. V was clipped by 3 bases and J by 5 bases; unmatched bases: 10. The DNA for the CDR3 is TGTGCCAGCAGCGCGCATGGCGGGGGGCTTGACAATGAGCAGTTCTTC. This translates into CASSAHGGGLDNEQFF.

This clone has a handful of counts. The V gene is TRBV6-5, the J gene TRBJ1-4; D remains unclear. With 6 bases removed from V and 0 bases from J, the gap between germline ends came to 11 bases. Germline CDR1 MNHEY, CDR2 SVGAGI. This CDR3 has 15 residues. The CDR3 loop is CASRSRGSTNEKLFF. The CDR3 DNA follows: TGTGCCAGCAGGTCTCGTGGCTCAACTAATGAAAAACTGTTTTTT.

The gene calls are TRBV7-9 and TRBJ1-4; 7 bases are shared with TRBD1. Germline loops: CDR1 SEHNR, CDR2 FQNEAQ (reference sequence). The CDR3 loop spans 13 amino acids. Trimming at V came to 1 base and at J to 8 bases, leaving 1 base not matched to a gene. Here the CDR3 DNA reads TGTGCCAGCAGCTTAGGACAGGGCGAAAAACTGTTTTTT. Encoded protein: CASSLGQGEKLFF.

The gene calls are TRBV28 and TRBJ2-1; D gene ambiguous. CDR1 and CDR2 from the germline V gene are MDHEN and SYDVKM. The V end was cut by 7 bases, the J end by 0 bases, with 10 bases between. The CDR3 is 14 amino acids. CDR3 in DNA: TGTGCCAGCAACTTCCTGAGCTCCTACAATGAGCAGTTCTTC. Translation gives CASNFLSSYNEQFF.

The V gene is TRBV6-6, the J gene TRBJ2-7; TRBD1 matches at 9 bases. The CDR3 consists of 12 residues. J was trimmed by 5 bases and V by 8 bases; bases with no gene match: 4. CDR1 and CDR2 (germline): MNHNY, SVGAGI (reference sequence). The CDR3 region is CASGDRVNEQYF. CDR3 DNA sequence: TGTGCCAGCGGGGACAGGGTTAACGAGCAGTACTTC.

V and J are TRBV18 and TRBJ1-1; D is possibly TRBD1 (5 bases). This CDR3 has 16 residues. Trimming pared 2 bases from V and 5 bases from J, leaving 18 bases between. The germline V gene has CDR1 KGHSH and CDR2 LQKENI. CDR3 sequence reads: CASSPNKAREGTEAFF. The CDR3 bases are TGTGCCAGCTCACCAAATAAAGCCAGGGAGGGGACTGAAGCTTTCTTT.

The chain recombines TRBV28 with TRBJ2-3; D is ambiguous. Germline V CDR1 and CDR2: MDHEN, SYDVKM. This CDR3 is 13 amino acids long. The V end was cut by 4 bases, the J end by 4 bases, with 9 bases between. The CDR3 DNA reads TGTGCCAGCAGTTACGACGTTTCAGATACGCAGTATTTT. This gives the protein CASSYDVSDTQYF.

The J gene is TRBJ1-2, the V gene TRBV6-1; tentatively, D is TRBD1 (6 bases). The CDR3 runs 13 residues. Trimming removed 4 bases from V and 2 bases from J, with 8 bases in between. Germline V gives CDR1 MNHNS, CDR2 SASEGT. CDR3 residues: CASSADRNYGYTF. The CDR3 DNA reads as TGTGCCAGCAGTGCCGACAGGAACTATGGCTACACCTTC.

The genes are TRBV6-5 and TRBJ2-7; possibly TRBD1 for D (5 bases). CDR1 is MNHEY, CDR2 SVGAGI, per germline. With 6 bases removed from V and 2 bases from J, the gap between germline ends came to 14 bases. The CDR3 spans 14 residues. DNA for the CDR3: TGTGCCAGCAGGACGCGACAGATAACCTACGAGCAGTACTTC. It translates to CASRTRQITYEQYF.

The chain recombines TRBV27 with TRBJ2-1, with 7 nucleotides matching TRBD2. The J segment lost 1 base and the V segment lost 2 bases, leaving 5 bases of the junction unmatched. Germline V gene data show CDR1 as MNHEY and CDR2 as SMNVEV (reference sequence). CDR3 length: 16 residues. Written as DNA, the CDR3 is TGTGCCAGCAGTTTACTAGCGGCCACGTCCTACAATGAGCAGTTCTTC. Translated, it gives CASSLLAATSYNEQFF.

The table lists this clone with a few counts. This chain uses TRBV15 with TRBJ2-7; D not certain. Between the trimmed V and J ends, which lost 0 bases and 4 bases, there was a span of 10 bases. The CDR3 loop spans 14 amino acids. Looked up from germline, CDR1 is LNHNV and CDR2 is YYDKDF (reference sequence). CDR3 region: CATSRDRAGYEQYF. In nucleotides, the CDR3 is TGTGCCACCAGCAGAGATCGCGCCGGGTACGAGCAGTACTTC.